The 16 T cell receptor beta chains in this list originate from one sample, sequenced in a study of shared clonotypes between healthy human individuals (dated by TCRdb to 2020 to 2021). CD8 naive samples were CD45RO-negative cells positively selected for CCR7, giving a CD45RA+CCR7+ population that excluded TemRA cells. The library was built by means of the immunoSEQ multiplex PCR assay. As stored in TCRdb, this immuneACCESS dataset retains in-frame rearrangements with V and J assigned. A fraction of the clones does not appear; measured against another copy, unresolved V genes explain less than half of the discrepancy, and the remainder lacks a known reason. The sample has about 2.1 million clones on record, about 93% of them singletons. 1.5% to 2% of the sample lies in the top ten. Sequences were obtained from naive CD8+ T cells from PBMCs. What this sample's cell subset or site label stands for: CD45RA+CCR7+. Every receptor here comes from a man aged 18-30 years in good health. Some clones in this sample may be carry-over from other donors' samples.

This clone has only one observation. The chain is built from TRBV29-1 and TRBJ2-3, with 7 positions matching TRBD1. Germline assignment: CDR1 SQVTM and CDR2 ANQGSEA. Trimming at V came to 7 bases and at J to 4 bases, leaving 14 bases not matched to a gene. CDR3 length: 15 amino acids. The CDR3 DNA is TGCAGCGCTCAATCAAAAGGGGGCGTTGCAGATACGCAGTATTTT. This sequence encodes CSAQSKGGVADTQYF.

This chain uses TRBV11-2 with TRBJ2-1, with D possibly being TRBD1 (6 bases). Germline lookup yields CDR1 SGHAT and CDR2 FQNNGV. Trimming removed 1 base from V and 0 bases from J, with 10 bases in between. This CDR3 contains 16 residues. This chain's CDR3 is CASSLGPDSSYNEQFF. The CDR3 nucleotides are TGTGCCAGCAGCTTAGGCCCGGACAGCTCCTACAATGAGCAGTTCTTC.

The chain links TRBV28 to TRBJ2-7; 10 bases map to TRBD1. The CDR3 extends over 14 amino acids. Germline lookup yields CDR1 MDHEN and CDR2 SYDVKM. Trimming cost V 1 base and J 6 bases; bases outside gene matches: 3. The CDR3 bases are TGTGCCAGCAGTTTATTCGACAGGGGGCGCGAGCAGTACTTC. Its protein is CASSLFDRGREQYF.

The V gene is TRBV9, the J gene TRBJ1-4; D gene ambiguous. This CDR3 has 15 amino acids. Trimming cost V 0 bases and J 1 base, with 7 bases left between them. Germline CDR1 and CDR2: SGDLS and YYNGEE. In nucleotides, the CDR3 is TGTGCCAGCAGCGTAGGCCGGGTAACTAATGAAAAACTGTTTTTT. It encodes CASSVGRVTNEKLFF.

This chain connects TRBV2 to TRBJ2-7; 8 nucleotides align to TRBD1. Germline V gene sequence: CDR1 SNHLY, CDR2 FYNNEI. J lost 1 base, V lost 5 bases, and 1 base had no gene match. This CDR3 has 13 amino acids. The CDR3: CASSRTGSYEQYF. The CDR3 DNA follows: TGTGCCAGCAGTCGGACAGGGTCCTACGAGCAGTACTTC.

V and J are TRBV4-1 and TRBJ1-4; 8 bases match TRBD1. The CDR3 has 16 residues. V shed 3 bases and J 4 bases; nucleotides not matched to a gene: 7. Germline-derived CDR1 and CDR2 are MGHRA and YSYEKL. The CDR3 sequence is CASSHPPGQVNEKLFF. In DNA, the CDR3 is TGCGCCAGCAGCCACCCCCCGGGACAGGTTAATGAAAAACTGTTTTTT.

V and J are TRBV27 and TRBJ2-3; 10 nucleotides match TRBD2. The CDR3 is 15 residues long. Germline V gene data show CDR1 as MNHEY and CDR2 as SMNVEV (reference sequence). V dropped 6 bases and J dropped 2; count of bases not matched to a gene: 5. Here the CDR3 reads CASRELAGITDTQYF. The DNA for the CDR3 is TGTGCCAGCAGAGAACTAGCGGGGATCACAGATACGCAGTATTTT.

The chain links TRBV19 to TRBJ1-4; D not certain. The CDR3 extends over 14 amino acids. Trimming took off 3 bases at V and 1 base at J, with 6 bases between the two ends. Looked up from germline, CDR1 is LNHDA and CDR2 is SQIVND (reference sequence). In DNA, the CDR3 is TGTGCCAGTAGTATGTGGGGAACTAATGAAAAACTGTTTTTT. It yields the protein CASSMWGTNEKLFF.

The V and J genes are TRBV9 and TRBJ2-7; 10 bases line up with TRBD2. The CDR3 length is 15 residues. Germline values: CDR1 SGDLS, CDR2 YYNGEE. Germline trimming cut 4 bases from V and 2 bases from J; bases unmatched to any gene: 6. CDR3 sequence (DNA): TGTGCCAGCAGCACAGGACTAGCGGAGACCTACGAGCAGTACTTC. Translating gives CASSTGLAETYEQYF.

The chain couples TRBV13 to TRBJ2-7; D could derive from TRBD1 or TRBD2 (5 bases each). The V and J ends lost 5 bases and 0 bases respectively, with 14 bases between them. This CDR3 spans 15 amino acids. Germline CDR1 and CDR2: PRHDT and FYEKMQ (reference sequence). CDR3 protein: CASSPGTARSYEQYF. CDR3 coding DNA: TGTGCCAGCAGCCCCGGGACCGCCCGCTCCTACGAGCAGTACTTC.

This chain joins TRBV30 and TRBJ2-7; 7 nucleotides align to TRBD1. CDR1 is GTSNPN and CDR2 is SVGIG in the germline V gene (reference sequence). There are 15 residues in the CDR3. After removal of 3 bases from V and 6 bases from J, the junction contained 14 bases not matched to a gene. This CDR3 is CAWRLRQGRGSEQYF. DNA of the CDR3: TGTGCCTGGAGGCTTAGACAGGGCCGTGGGTCCGAGCAGTACTTC.

Points on this clone: The sample carries other DNA sequences with the same CDR3. The chain recombines TRBV7-9 with TRBJ2-1; weak D call: TRBD1 (6 bases). Germline loops: CDR1 SEHNR, CDR2 FQNEAQ (reference sequence). Trimming shortened V by 7 bases and J by 4 bases, and 8 bases separated the two germline ends. CDR3 size: 12 residues. The CDR3 sequence is CASTGAYNEQFF. CDR3 nucleotide sequence: TGTGCCAGCACAGGGGCTTACAATGAGCAGTTCTTC.

The gene calls are TRBV18 and TRBJ1-1, with D tentatively TRBD1 (5 bases). The germline V and J ends were trimmed by 3 bases and 7 bases, with 21 bases remaining between them. The CDR3 runs 16 residues. Germline V gene lookup returns CDR1 KGHSH and CDR2 LQKENI. CDR3 in DNA: TGTGCCAGCTCACCGGGCGGCCGGGACCCAGAAATTGAAGCTTTCTTT. Translating it yields CASSPGGRDPEIEAFF.

This clone was counted a few times. The chain combines TRBV2 with TRBJ1-5, with a weak D call TRBD1 (5 bases). V lost 2 bases and J 6 bases, leaving 11 bases between the germline ends. The CDR3 loop spans 14 amino acids. CDR1 and CDR2 from the germline V gene are SNHLY and FYNNEI. Written as DNA, the CDR3 is TGTGCCAGCAGTGAAATCCGGGGCACTCAGCCCCAGCATTTT. Translating it yields CASSEIRGTQPQHF.

CDR3 in DNA: TGTGCCAGCAGTTGGGGACAGGGTGGAAATGAGCAGTTCTTC. Translation gives CASSWGQGGNEQFF. This chain links TRBV27 with TRBJ2-1; 9 bases are shared with TRBD1. Germline CDR1 and CDR2: MNHEY and SMNVEV (reference sequence). The CDR3 extends over 14 amino acids. The J segment lost 7 bases and the V segment lost 4 bases, leaving 5 bases of the junction unmatched.

This clone was found once. The chain joins TRBV4-1 to TRBJ1-2, with D possibly being TRBD1 (6 bases). The CDR3 is 15 amino acids. Germline-derived CDR1 and CDR2 are MGHRA and YSYEKL. V gave up 0 bases and J gave up 5 bases, with 13 bases separating them. The CDR3 sequence is CASSQDGRGGYGYTF. The DNA of the CDR3 is TGCGCCAGCAGCCAAGACGGCAGGGGAGGGTATGGCTACACCTTC.